This TCR beta chain was sequenced in a study of shared clonotypes between healthy human individuals. This CDR3 is built from 14 residues. V lost 2 bases and J lost 2, with 8 bases in between. Germline lookup yields CDR1 MNHEY and CDR2 SVGAGI. A split of CD4+ cells into CD45RA+ naive and CD45RA-negative memory subsets was performed. In the original analysis: ImmunoSEQ output lacked quality scores and full-length reads, limiting matched filtering. The protocol was immunoSEQ multiplex PCR, while the TCRdb copy is restricted to in-frame clones and leaves out a portion. V, J and clone size derive from that table, while D and trimming were established from the DNA sequence. The data show more than 2,000,000 clones, 85% to 95% seen once.

The sequence was collected from a young man in good health. Some clones in this sample may be carry-over from other donors' samples. The chain carries TRBV6-5 and TRBJ2-3; a possible D gene is TRBD2 (5 bases). The sequencing input was naive CD4+ T cells from PBMCs. Described subset: CD45RA+ positively selected. In DNA, the CDR3 is TGTGCCAGCAGTTACGAAGCGGCCACAGATACGCAGTATTTT. Its protein is CASSYEAATDTQYF.